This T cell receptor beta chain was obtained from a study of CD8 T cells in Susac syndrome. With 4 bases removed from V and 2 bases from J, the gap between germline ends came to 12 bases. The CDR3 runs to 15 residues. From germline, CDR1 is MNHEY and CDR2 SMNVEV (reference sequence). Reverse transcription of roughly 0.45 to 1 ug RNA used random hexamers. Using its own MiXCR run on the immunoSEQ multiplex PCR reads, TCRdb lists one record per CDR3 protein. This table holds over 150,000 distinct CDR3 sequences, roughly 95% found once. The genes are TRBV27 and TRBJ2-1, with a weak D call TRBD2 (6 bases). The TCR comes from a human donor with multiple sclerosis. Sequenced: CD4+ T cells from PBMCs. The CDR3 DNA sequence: TGTGCCAGCAGTTCGGGACTTCTAGCCTACAATGAGCAGTTCTTC. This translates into CASSSGLLAYNEQFF.